This TCR beta chain was found in a study of beta chain features in type 1 diabetes. This clone was seen a few times. All of the isolated RNA was reverse transcribed, so expressed TCRB transcripts were sequenced. The method was immunoSEQ multiplex PCR; TCRdb's version includes in-frame clones alone and lacks a portion of them. The data contain 860,000 or so clones, about a sixth of them singletons. In all sorted populations, purity surpassed 98%. The TCR was taken from a woman aged 18-29 years in good health. The sequenced material came from naive CD4+ T cells from blood.

CDR3 coding DNA: TGTGCCAGCAGCTTGGGTAACAGGGACAATGAGCAGTTCTTC. This gives the protein CASSLGNRDNEQFF. The chain links TRBV7-2 to TRBJ2-1; the D gene is possibly TRBD1 (6 bases). The V end was cut by 3 bases, the J end by 5 bases, with 11 bases between. The length of the CDR3 is 14 residues. CDR1 is SGHTA, CDR2 FQGNSA, per germline.